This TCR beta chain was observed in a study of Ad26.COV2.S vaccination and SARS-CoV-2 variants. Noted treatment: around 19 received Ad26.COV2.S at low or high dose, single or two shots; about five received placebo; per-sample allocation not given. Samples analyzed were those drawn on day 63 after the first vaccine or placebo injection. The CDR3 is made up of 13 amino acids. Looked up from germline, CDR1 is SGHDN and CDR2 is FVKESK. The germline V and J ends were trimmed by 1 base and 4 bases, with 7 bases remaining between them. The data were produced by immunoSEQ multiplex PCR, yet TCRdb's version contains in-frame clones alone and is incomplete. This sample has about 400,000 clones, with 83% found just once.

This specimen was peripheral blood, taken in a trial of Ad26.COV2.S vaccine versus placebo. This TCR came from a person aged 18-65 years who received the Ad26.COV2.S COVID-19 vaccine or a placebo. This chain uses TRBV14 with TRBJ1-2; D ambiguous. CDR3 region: CASSQAQVYGYTF. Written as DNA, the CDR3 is TGTGCCAGCAGCCAAGCCCAGGTCTATGGCTACACCTTC.